This entry lists 3 T cell receptor beta chains sequenced from one sample in a study of Graves' ophthalmopathy and Graves' hyperthyroidism. Beta-chain TCR CDR3 regions were amplified from RNA transcripts. Amplification began with first-round RT-PCR using HTBI primers, then second-round multiplex PCR was performed. TCRdb ran MiXCR on the multiplex PCR reads and lists one entry per CDR3 protein. The sample carries approximately 700,000 distinct CDR3 sequences, 40% recorded once. Sequencing input: peripheral blood. The receptors were sampled from an adult man with Graves' ophthalmopathy.

The gene calls are TRBV20-1 and TRBJ2-7; TRBD1 matches 7 bases. This CDR3 has 14 residues. Looked up from germline, CDR1 is DFQATT and CDR2 is SNEGSKA (reference sequence). V lost 5 bases, J lost 0 bases, and 7 bases stayed unmatched. CDR3: CSAETGNDSYEQYF. The DNA for the CDR3 is TGCAGTGCTGAGACAGGGAATGACTCCTACGAGCAGTACTTC.

V is TRBV15 and J is TRBJ2-3; the D gene is possibly TRBD1 (8 bases). The CDR3 runs 12 residues. The germline V gene encodes CDR1 LNHNV and CDR2 YYDKDF (reference sequence). V was pared by 11 bases and J by 6 bases, with 15 bases between. This CDR3 reads CAVQGGGDTQYF. CDR3 DNA: TGTGCCGTACAGGGGGGAGGGGATACGCAGTATTTT.

Regarding this clonotype: This could be a read error, since a much larger clone is one nucleotide away. The V and J genes are TRBV2 and TRBJ2-5, with D uncertain. The CDR3 covers 13 residues. Trimming took off 5 bases at V and 2 bases at J, with 9 bases between the two ends. Germline CDR1 is SNHLY and CDR2 is FYNNEI. The CDR3 bases are TGTGCCAGCAGTCTTTGCCTTCAAGAGACCCAGTACTTC. This gives the protein CASSLCLQETQYF.